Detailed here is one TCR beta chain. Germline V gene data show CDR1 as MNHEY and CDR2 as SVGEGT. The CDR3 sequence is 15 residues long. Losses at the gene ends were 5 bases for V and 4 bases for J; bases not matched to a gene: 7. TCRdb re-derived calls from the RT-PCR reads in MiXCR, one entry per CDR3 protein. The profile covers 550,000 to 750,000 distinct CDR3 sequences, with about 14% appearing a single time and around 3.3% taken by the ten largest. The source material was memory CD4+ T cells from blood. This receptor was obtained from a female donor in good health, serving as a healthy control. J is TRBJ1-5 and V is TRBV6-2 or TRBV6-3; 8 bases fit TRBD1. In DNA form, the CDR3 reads TGTGCCAGCAGTCCTGTCGACAGGGGAAATCAGCCCCAGCATTTT. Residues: CASSPVDRGNQPQHF.